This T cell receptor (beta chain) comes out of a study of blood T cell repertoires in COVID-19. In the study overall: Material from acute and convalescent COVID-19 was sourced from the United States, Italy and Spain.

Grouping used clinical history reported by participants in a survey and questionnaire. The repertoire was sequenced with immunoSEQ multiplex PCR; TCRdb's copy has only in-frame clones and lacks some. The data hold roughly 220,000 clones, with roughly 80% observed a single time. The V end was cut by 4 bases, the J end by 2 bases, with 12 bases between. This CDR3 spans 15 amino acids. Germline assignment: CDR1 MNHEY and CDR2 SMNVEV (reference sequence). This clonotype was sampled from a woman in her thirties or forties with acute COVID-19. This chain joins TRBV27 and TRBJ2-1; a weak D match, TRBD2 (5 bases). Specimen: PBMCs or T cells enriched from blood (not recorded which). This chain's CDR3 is CASSSPSQAYNEQFF. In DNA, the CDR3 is TGTGCCAGCAGTTCGCCTAGCCAAGCCTACAATGAGCAGTTCTTC.